This is a list of T cell receptor beta chains from one sample in a study of regulatory T cells in long-lasting Graves disease. TCRdb re-called the multiplex PCR reads with MiXCR, one entry per CDR3 protein. The data show over 400,000 distinct CDR3 sequences, approximately 14% seen once. These sequences were also reported in another study, on T cells in Graves' hyperthyroidism and ophthalmopathy.

The sample was peripheral blood mononuclear cells (PBMCs), taken at new diagnosis, from a patient treated with antithyroid drugs. These receptors were taken from a woman in her fifties or sixties with Graves disease. CDR3s include the opening cysteine and the closing phenylalanine or tryptophan. The D gene is left open where the match is weak. Where a row states a size, it is once, few, many or the class of an expanded clone; other rows omit it.

length,V,size,J,D,CDR3,DNA
15,TRBV7-2,NA,TRBJ2-7,TRBD2,CASSSQTSGITEQYF,TGTGCCAGCAGCTCCCAGACTAGCGGGATTACCGAGCAGTACTTC
20,TRBV6-1,NA,TRBJ2-3,TRBD2,CASSGKGLAGGPPVTDTQYF,TGTGCCAGCAGTGGGAAAGGACTAGCGGGAGGGCCCCCTGTAACAGATACGCAGTATTTT
16,TRBV27,many,TRBJ2-6,NA,CASSFSVTSGANVLTF,TGTGCCAGCAGTTTTTCAGTTACCTCTGGGGCCAACGTCCTGACTTTC
16,TRBV14,few,TRBJ2-1,TRBD2,CASSARRAGALNEQFF,TGTGCCAGCAGCGCCCGAAGGGCGGGAGCTCTCAATGAGCAGTTCTTC
18,TRBV7-9,NA,TRBJ2-1,NA,CASSLAESGQGGLDEQFF,TGTGCCAGCAGCTTAGCTGAGTCGGGGCAGGGTGGTTTGGATGAGCAGTTCTTC
18,TRBV6-2/TRBV6-3,many,TRBJ2-1,TRBD2,CASSEGLAGSPSYNEQFF,TGTGCCAGCAGTGAAGGACTAGCGGGATCCCCCTCCTACAATGAGCAGTTCTTC
14,TRBV20-1,many,TRBJ2-7,NA,CSATQGGTSYEQYF,TGCAGTGCTACCCAGGGTGGCACCTCCTACGAGCAGTACTTC
18,TRBV12-3/TRBV12-4,NA,TRBJ1-5,TRBD1,CASSLRETDRVGNQPQHF,TGTGCCAGCAGTTTACGGGAAACCGACAGGGTAGGAAATCAGCCCCAGCATTTT
16,TRBV28,many,TRBJ2-3,TRBD2,CASAPVKAGVADTQYF,TGTGCCAGTGCGCCGGTAAAAGCGGGAGTAGCAGATACGCAGTATTTT
16,TRBV2,many,TRBJ2-2,TRBD2,CASSAAGGPNTGELFF,TGTGCCAGCAGCGCAGCGGGAGGGCCGAACACCGGGGAGCTGTTTTTT
14,TRBV7-9,many,TRBJ2-7,NA,CASSLLPVLPGQYF,TGTGCCAGCAGCTTATTGCCCGTTTTACCGGGGCAGTACTTC
16,TRBV7-2,many,TRBJ2-1,TRBD2,CASSAPGLAGVNEQFF,TGTGCCAGCAGCGCCCCGGGACTAGCGGGAGTCAATGAGCAGTTCTTC
22,TRBV28,many,TRBJ2-2,TRBD2,CASTPRPGLAGEGGTGTGELFF,TGTGCCAGCACTCCTAGACCGGGACTAGCGGGAGAAGGAGGTACGGGCACCGGGGAGCTGTTTTTT
13,TRBV30,NA,TRBJ1-2,TRBD1,CAWTGQGGFDYTF,TGTGCCTGGACGGGACAGGGGGGATTCGACTACACCTTC
11,TRBV30,many,TRBJ1-1,NA,CAWSVRAEAFF,TGTGCCTGGAGTGTAAGGGCTGAAGCTTTCTTT
15,TRBV19,many,TRBJ1-1,TRBD1,CASSIVGQGNTEAFF,TGTGCCAGTAGTATAGTGGGACAGGGAAACACTGAAGCTTTCTTT